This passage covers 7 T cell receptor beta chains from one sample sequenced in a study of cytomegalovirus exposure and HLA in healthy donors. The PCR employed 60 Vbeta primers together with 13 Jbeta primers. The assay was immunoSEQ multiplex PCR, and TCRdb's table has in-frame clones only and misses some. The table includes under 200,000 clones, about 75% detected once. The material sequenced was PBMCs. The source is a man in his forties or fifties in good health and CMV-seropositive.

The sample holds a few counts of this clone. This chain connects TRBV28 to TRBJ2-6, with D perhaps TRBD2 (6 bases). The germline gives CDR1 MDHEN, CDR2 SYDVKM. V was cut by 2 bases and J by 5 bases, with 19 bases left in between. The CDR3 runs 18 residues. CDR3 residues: CASSLGGFGSGRANVLTF. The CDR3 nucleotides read TGTGCCAGCAGTTTAGGAGGGTTTGGATCAGGGAGGGCCAACGTCCTGACTTTC.

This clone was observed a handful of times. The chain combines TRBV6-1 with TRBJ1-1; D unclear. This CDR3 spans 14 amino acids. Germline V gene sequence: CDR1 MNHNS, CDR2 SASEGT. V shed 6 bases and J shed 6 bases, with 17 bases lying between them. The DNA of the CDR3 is TGTGCCAGCAGCCTCGAACCGGGAGGGTCTGAAGCTTTCTTT. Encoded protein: CASSLEPGGSEAFF.

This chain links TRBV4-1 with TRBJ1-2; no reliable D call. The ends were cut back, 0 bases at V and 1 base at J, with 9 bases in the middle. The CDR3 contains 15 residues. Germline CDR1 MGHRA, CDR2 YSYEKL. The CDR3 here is CASSQDSAGNYGYTF. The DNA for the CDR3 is TGCGCCAGCAGCCAAGATAGCGCAGGTAACTATGGCTACACCTTC.

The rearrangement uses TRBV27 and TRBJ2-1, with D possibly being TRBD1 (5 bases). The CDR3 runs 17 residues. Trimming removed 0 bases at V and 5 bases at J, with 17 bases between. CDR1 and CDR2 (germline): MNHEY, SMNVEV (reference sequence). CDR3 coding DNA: TGTGCCAGCAGTTTATCTTGGGGCCAGGGATTAAACAATGAGCAGTTCTTC. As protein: CASSLSWGQGLNNEQFF.

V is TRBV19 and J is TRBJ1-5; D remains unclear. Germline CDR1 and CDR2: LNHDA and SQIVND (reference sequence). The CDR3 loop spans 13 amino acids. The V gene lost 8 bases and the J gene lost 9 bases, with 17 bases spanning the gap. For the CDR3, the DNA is TGTGCCAGTCGTTACGGGGTGGATTGGCCCCAGCATTTT. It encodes CASRYGVDWPQHF.

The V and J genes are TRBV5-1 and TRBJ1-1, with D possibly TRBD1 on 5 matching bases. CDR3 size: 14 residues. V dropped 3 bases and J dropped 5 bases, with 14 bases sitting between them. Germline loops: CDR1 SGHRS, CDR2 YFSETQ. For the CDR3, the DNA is TGCGCCAGCAGCTGGGGCGGGGGTTCGACTGAAGCTTTCTTT. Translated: CASSWGGGSTEAFF. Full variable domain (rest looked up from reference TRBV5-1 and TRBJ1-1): KAGVTQTPRYLIKTRGQQVTLSCSPISGHRSVSWYQQTPGQGLQFLFEYFSETQRNKGNFPGRFSGRQFSNSRSEMNVSTLELGDSALYLCASSWGGGSTEAFFGQGTRLTVV.

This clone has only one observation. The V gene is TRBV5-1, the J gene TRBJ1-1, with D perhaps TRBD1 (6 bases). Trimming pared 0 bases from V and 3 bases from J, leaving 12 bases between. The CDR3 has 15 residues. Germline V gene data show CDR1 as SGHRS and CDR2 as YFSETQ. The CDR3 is CASSLDRARDTEAFF. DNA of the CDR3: TGCGCCAGCAGCTTGGACAGGGCGAGAGACACTGAAGCTTTCTTT.